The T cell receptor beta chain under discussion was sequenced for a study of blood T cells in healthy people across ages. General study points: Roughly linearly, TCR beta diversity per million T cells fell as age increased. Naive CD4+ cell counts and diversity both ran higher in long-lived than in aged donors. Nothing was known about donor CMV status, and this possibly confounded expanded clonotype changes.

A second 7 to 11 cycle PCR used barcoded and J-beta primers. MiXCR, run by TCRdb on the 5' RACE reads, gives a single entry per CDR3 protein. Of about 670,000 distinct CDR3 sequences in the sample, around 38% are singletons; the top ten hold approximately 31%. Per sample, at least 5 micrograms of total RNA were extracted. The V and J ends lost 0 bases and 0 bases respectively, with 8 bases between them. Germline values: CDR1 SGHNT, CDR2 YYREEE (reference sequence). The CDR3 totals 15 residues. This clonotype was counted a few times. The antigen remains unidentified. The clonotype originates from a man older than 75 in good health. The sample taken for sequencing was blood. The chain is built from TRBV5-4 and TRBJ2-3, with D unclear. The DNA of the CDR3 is TGTGCCAGCAGCTTGGAACAGTTTAGCACAGATACGCAGTATTTT. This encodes CASSLEQFSTDTQYF.